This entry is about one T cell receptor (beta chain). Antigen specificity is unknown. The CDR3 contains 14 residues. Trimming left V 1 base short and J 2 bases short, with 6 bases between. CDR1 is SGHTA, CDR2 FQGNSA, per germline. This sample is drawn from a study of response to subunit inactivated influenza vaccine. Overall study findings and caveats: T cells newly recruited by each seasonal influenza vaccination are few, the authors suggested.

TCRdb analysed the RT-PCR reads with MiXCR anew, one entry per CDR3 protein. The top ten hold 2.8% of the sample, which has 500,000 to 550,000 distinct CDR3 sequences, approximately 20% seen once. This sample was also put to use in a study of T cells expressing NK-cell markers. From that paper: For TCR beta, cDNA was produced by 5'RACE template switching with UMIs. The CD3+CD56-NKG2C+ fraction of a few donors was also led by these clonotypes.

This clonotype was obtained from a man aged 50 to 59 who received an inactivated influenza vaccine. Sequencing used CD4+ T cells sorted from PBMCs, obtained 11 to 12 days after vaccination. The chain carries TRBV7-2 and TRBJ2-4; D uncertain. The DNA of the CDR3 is TGTGCCAGCAGCTTAGGACACACCAAAAACATTCAGTACTTC. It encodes CASSLGHTKNIQYF.